This TCR beta chain was sequenced in a study of cytomegalovirus exposure and HLA in healthy donors. TCRdb keeps only in-frame clones here, not all; method: immunoSEQ multiplex PCR. The sample has 150,000 to 200,000 clones, 86% seen once; the top ten hold around 7.2%. CDR1 and CDR2 (germline): SGHTA, FQGNSA. The CDR3 extends over 14 amino acids. V was shortened by 1 base and J by 10 bases, with 16 bases between the two germline ends. The clonotype originates from a man aged 30-40 years in good health and CMV-seropositive. The sequenced sample was PBMCs. The gene calls are TRBV7-2 and TRBJ1-1; D not resolved. The CDR3 region is CASSLERTVGRAFF. The CDR3 DNA follows: TGTGCCAGCAGCTTAGAGAGGACTGTCGGACGAGCTTTCTTT.